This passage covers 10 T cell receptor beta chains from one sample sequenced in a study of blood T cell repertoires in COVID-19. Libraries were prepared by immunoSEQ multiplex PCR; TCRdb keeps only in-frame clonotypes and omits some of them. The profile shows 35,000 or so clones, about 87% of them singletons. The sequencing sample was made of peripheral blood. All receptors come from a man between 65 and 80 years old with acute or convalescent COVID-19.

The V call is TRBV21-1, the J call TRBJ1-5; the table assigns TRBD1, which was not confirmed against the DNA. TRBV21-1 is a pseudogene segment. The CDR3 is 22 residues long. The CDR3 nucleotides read TGTGCCAGCAGCAAGCCGGGCGGGACAGGGGGCTTGAGAAGGGTTGGGAATCAGCCCCAGCATTTT. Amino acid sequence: CASSKPGGTGGLRRVGNQPQHF.

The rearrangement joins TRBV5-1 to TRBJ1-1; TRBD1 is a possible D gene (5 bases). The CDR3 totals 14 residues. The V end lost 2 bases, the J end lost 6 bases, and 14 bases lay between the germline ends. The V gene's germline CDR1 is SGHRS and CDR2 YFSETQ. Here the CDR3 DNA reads TGCGCCAGCAGCTTAGGGACTGCGGGCGCTGAAGCTTTCTTT. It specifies CASSLGTAGAEAFF.

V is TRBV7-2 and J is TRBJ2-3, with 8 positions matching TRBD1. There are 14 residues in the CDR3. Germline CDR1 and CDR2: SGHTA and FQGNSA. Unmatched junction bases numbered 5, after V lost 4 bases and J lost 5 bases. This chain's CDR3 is CASSSQGGKDTQYF. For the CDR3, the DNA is TGTGCCAGCAGCTCACAGGGGGGAAAAGATACGCAGTATTTT.

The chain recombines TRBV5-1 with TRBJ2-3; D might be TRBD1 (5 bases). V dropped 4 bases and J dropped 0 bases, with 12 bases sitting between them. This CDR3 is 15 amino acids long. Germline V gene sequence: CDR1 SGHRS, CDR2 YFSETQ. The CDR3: CASSEAAGSTDTQYF. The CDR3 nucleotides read TGCGCCAGCAGCGAGGCGGCAGGGAGCACAGATACGCAGTATTTT.

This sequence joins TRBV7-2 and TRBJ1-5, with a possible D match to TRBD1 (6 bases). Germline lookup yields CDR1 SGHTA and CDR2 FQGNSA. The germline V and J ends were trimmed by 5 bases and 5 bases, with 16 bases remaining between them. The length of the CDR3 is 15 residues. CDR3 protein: CASSQSGQRDQPQHF. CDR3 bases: TGTGCCAGCAGCCAAAGTGGACAGAGGGATCAGCCCCAGCATTTT.

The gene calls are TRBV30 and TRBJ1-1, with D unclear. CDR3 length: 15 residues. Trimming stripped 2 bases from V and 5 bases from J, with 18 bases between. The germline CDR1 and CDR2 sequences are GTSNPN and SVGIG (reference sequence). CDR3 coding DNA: TGTGCCTGGAGTTTAGGCAGCGGAGCTGTAACTGAAGCTTTCTTT. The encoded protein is CAWSLGSGAVTEAFF.

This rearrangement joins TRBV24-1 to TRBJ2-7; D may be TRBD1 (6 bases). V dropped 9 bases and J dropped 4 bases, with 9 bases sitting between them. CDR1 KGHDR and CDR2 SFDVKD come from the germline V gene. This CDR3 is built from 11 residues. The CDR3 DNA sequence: TGTGCCACCGGGACACCGTACGAGCAGTACTTC. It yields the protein CATGTPYEQYF.

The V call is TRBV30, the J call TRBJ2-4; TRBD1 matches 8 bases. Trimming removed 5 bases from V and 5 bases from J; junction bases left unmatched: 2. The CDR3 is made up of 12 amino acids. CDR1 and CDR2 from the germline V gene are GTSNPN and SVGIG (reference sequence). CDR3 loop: CAWGTGQNIQYF. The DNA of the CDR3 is TGTGCCTGGGGGACAGGTCAAAACATTCAGTACTTC.

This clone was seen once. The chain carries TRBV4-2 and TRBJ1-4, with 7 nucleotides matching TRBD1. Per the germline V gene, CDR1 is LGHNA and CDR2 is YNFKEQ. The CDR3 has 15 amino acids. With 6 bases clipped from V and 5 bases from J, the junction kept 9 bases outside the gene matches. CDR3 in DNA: TGTGCCAGCAGACCTAGGGACAGCTTAAATGAAAAACTGTTTTTT. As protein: CASRPRDSLNEKLFF.

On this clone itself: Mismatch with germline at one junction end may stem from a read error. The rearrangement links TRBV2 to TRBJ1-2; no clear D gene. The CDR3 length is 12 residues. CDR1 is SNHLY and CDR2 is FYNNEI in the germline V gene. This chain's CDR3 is CASSEQAHTVAF. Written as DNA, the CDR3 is TGTGCCAGCAGTGAACAAGCACACACAGTGGCCTTC.